This T cell receptor (beta chain) was sequenced during a study of T cell responses to AZD1222 COVID-19 vaccine. Notes on the study in general: Baseline serology detected seropositivity in only 5 or 6 AZD1222 recipients.

V lost 3 bases, J lost 0 bases, and 6 bases lay in between. Looked up from germline, CDR1 is PRHDT and CDR2 is FYEKMQ (reference sequence). The CDR3 extends over 14 amino acids. Regarding this clone: Its specificity is unknown.

The table came from immunoSEQ multiplex PCR; TCRdb's copy has only in-frame clones and leaves some out. The repertoire consists of nearly 200,000 clones, with approximately 93% occurring once and the leading ten covering roughly 1%. Sequencing used peripheral blood, obtained 28 days after the second AZD1222 dose. The V gene is TRBV13, the J gene TRBJ1-3, with D hard to call. This receptor was obtained from an adult who received the AZD1222 COVID-19 vaccine. In DNA form, the CDR3 reads TGTGCCAGCAGCTTGGGGTACTCTGGAAACACCATATATTTT. It specifies CASSLGYSGNTIYF.